What follows describes a single T cell receptor (beta chain). This clonotype was counted only a few times. Its cognate antigen has yet to be identified. No qualities accompany the bases; no much larger clone lies one base away. This specimen belongs to a study of T cell repertoires in cytomegalovirus infection (dated by TCRdb to the late 2010s). About the full investigation: Recently identified HLA-C-restricted CMV epitopes, whose presentation resists viral immunomodulation, were targeted by peptide stimulations together with well-studied HLA-B-restricted epitopes. Donor HLA type was relevant to the analysis, as public TCR beta signatures indicated carriage of CMV infection together with the matching HLA type.

This specimen's treatment or condition label, interpreted: in vitro stimulation with specific CMV peptide epitopes to enrich CMV-specific T cells. From a lookup of the germline V gene, CDR1 and CDR2 are SGHTA and FQGNSA. Germline trimming amounts to 1 base on V and 0 bases on J, with 5 as the count of junction bases outside the gene matches. The CDR3 contains 17 residues, cysteine and phenylalanine counted. Of the read, only the CDR3 DNA is kept; its 51 bases are in frame from base 1. Overall study outcomes, separate from this receptor: In both this cohort and an independent cohort of more than 350 donors, the cumulative frequency of public TCR beta family members distinguished carriers of CMV infection plus the relevant HLA type. The ex vivo response was dominated by HLA-C-restricted CMV-specific TCR beta clonotypes, and the single most frequent clonotype in two of eight donors was supplied by these HLA-C-restricted clonotypes.

The instrument was an Illumina HiSeq 1500. The raw public data were reprocessed by TCRdb itself: fastp quality trimming at Q25, MiXCR clonotype calling, in-frame beta chains only. Merged by CDR3 protein, the rows form single entries marked with the most common genes and DNA. The sample table contains about 310,000 distinct CDR3 sequences; only one count was recorded for just under 25% of them. 10% to 15% of the sample is held by the ten biggest clonotypes. This clonotype was sampled from a human donor in good health (CMV status not recorded). Some clones in this sample may be carry-over from other donors' samples. The chain uses TRBV7-2 and TRBJ1-3; TRBD1 matches 8 bases in the middle. The material was cultured PBMCs, obtained from culture after CMV antigen stimulation. The CDR3 region has the sequence CASSLGQGAYSGNTIYF. The nucleotide sequence reads TGTGCCAGCAGCTTAGGTCAGGGGGCCTACTCTGGAAACACCATATATTTT.